This T cell receptor beta chain stems from a study of CD8 T cells in Susac syndrome (dated 2019 in TCRdb). Regarding the complete study: The study used repertoire sequencing to test whether antigen drove CD8+ T cell activation and differentiation in Susac syndrome.

What the study reported, not specific to this receptor: The TCR sequencing and HLA analysis was acknowledged to have included a relatively small number of individuals.

V sheds 2 bases and J sheds 2 bases, leaving 8 bases between their ends. As encoded in the germline V gene, CDR1 is SGHVS while CDR2 is FQNEAQ. The CDR3 measures 14 amino acids from cysteine to phenylalanine. CDR3 DNA only is kept here, 42 bases in frame from base 1. Concerning this clonotype: Its recognized antigen is unknown. The sample holds no much larger clone one base away, and base qualities are not on file.

Peripheral blood CD8+ and CD4+ T cells from healthy donors, Susac syndrome patients and multiple sclerosis patients were profiled by high-throughput TCR beta sequencing. Healthy donors were included as age- and sex-matched controls. Bulk CD8+ and CD4+ T cells were purified by magnetic negative isolation, whereas CD8+ TEMRA cells were enriched by FACS. Blood was collected in EDTA tubes and processed within 24 hours, with PBMCs isolated through density gradient centrifugation. PBMCs intended for TCR sequencing were frozen in liquid nitrogen and were later thawed in a 37 degrees C water bath. The sorted or isolated CD4+, CD8+ and CD8+ TEMRA cells reached a purity of at least 90%. RNA was extracted with the RNeasy kit and 0.5 to 1 ug was reverse transcribed using random hexamers. The immunoSEQ multiplex PCR assay, which covers 54 Vbeta and 13 Jbeta segments, was used to amplify TCR beta CDR3 regions. Bias from PCR amplification was corrected by using a synthetic template baseline for primer optimization and for computational correction. Per the original workflow: Reads were annotated to V, D and J genes per IMGT and analyzed with immunoSEQ Analyzer, keeping only productive sequences. Clonality was calculated as one minus the Shannon entropy normalized by log2 of the number of productive unique sequences. For each patient and control, public and private clones were evaluated among the 100 most prevalent clones. A clone was defined as Susac-specific if it was absent from the healthy and MS cohorts, from over a thousand published viral clones and from other ImmuneACCESS disease sequences. The public reads were run again by TCRdb, first through fastp at Q25 and then through MiXCR, and only productive beta chains were kept. CDR3 protein sequences are deduplicated, and each keeps its most common genes and DNA. The V and J calls were not made by the authors but by TCRdb's processing. Within this sample are 180,000 or so distinct CDR3 sequences, with over 85% of them counted one time only. Roughly 0.1% of the sample rests with the top ten.

The clonotype comes from a human donor in good health. What was sequenced was CD4+ T cells from PBMCs. The rearranged segments are TRBV7-8 and TRBJ2-3, with the D gene not clear enough to name. The CDR3 protein is CASSLYRLTDTQYF. The sequence in DNA is TGTGCCAGCAGCTTATATCGGCTCACAGATACGCAGTATTTT.